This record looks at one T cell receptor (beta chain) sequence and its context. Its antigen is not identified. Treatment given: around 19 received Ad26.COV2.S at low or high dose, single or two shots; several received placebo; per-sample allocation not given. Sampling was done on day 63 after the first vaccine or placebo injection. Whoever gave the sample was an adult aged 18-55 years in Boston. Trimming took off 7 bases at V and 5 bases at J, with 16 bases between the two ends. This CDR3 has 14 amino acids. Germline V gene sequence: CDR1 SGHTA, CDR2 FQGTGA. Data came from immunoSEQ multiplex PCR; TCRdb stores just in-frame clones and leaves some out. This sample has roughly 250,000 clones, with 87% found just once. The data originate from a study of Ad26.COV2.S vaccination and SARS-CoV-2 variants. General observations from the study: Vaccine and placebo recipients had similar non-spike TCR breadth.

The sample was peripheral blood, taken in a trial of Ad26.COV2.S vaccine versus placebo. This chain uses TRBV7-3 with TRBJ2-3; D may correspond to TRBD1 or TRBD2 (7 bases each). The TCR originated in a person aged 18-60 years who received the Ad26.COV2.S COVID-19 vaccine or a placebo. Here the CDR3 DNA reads TGTGCCAGCACCAGGGGGGCTAGCGGAGATACGCAGTATTTT. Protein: CASTRGASGDTQYF. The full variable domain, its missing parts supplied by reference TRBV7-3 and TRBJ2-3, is GAGVSQTPSNKVTEKGKYVELRCDPISGHTALYWYRQSLGQGPEFLIYFQGTGAADDSGLPNDRFFAVRPEGSVSTLKIQRTERGDSAVYLCASTRGASGDTQYFGPGTRLTVL.